This note documents a single T cell receptor (beta chain) sequence. Measured with immunoSEQ multiplex PCR; TCRdb has only the in-frame clones, and not every one. The data contain about 60,000 clones, 65% to 90% of them singletons. Trimming pared 5 bases from V and 0 bases from J, leaving 7 bases between. Germline V gives CDR1 MNHEY, CDR2 SVGAGI. The CDR3 covers 14 residues. The data originate from a study of blood T cell repertoires in COVID-19. Turning to the study itself: Samples taken during acute and convalescent COVID-19 were collected in the United States, Italy and Spain. Sample material is recorded as cDNA or gDNA derived from T cells, B-cell-depleted T cells, or PBMCs.

The chain is built from TRBV6-5 and TRBJ2-2; a possible D gene is TRBD1 (5 bases). Material: peripheral blood. This clonotype was sampled from a man aged 55 to 70 with acute or convalescent COVID-19. The chain's CDR3 is CASSQGPNTGELFF. CDR3 bases: TGTGCCAGCAGTCAGGGCCCGAACACCGGGGAGCTGTTTTTT.